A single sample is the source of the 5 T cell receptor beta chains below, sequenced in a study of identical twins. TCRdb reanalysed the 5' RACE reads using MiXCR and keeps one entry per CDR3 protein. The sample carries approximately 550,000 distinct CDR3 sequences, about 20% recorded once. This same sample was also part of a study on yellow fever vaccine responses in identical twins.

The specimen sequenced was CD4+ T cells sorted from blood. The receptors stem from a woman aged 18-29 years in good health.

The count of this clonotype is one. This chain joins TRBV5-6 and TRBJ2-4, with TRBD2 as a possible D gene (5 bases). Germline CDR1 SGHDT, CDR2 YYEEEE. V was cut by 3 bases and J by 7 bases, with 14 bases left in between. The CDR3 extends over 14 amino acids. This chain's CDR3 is CASSSSSLWNIQYF. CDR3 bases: TGTGCCAGCAGCTCTAGCTCCTTATGGAACATTCAGTACTTC.

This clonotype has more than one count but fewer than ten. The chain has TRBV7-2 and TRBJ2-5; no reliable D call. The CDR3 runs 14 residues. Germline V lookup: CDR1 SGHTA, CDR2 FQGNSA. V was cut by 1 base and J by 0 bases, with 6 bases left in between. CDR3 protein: CASSLVQYQETQYF. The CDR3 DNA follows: TGTGCCAGCAGCTTAGTACAGTACCAAGAGACCCAGTACTTC.

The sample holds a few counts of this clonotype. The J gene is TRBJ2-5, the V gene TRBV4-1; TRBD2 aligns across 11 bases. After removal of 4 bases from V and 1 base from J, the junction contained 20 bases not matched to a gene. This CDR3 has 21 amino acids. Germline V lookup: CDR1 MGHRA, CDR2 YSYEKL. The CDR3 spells CASSPHKTLGTSGRIQETQYF. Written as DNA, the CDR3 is TGCGCCAGCAGCCCACACAAAACACTCGGGACTAGCGGTCGGATCCAAGAGACCCAGTACTTC.

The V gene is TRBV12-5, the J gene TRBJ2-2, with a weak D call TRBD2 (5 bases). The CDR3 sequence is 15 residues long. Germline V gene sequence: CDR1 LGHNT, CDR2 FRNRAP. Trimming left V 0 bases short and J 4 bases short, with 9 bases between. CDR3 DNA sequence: TGTGCTAGTGGTTTGGTAATAGGAGGCACCGGGGAGCTGTTTTTT. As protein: CASGLVIGGTGELFF.

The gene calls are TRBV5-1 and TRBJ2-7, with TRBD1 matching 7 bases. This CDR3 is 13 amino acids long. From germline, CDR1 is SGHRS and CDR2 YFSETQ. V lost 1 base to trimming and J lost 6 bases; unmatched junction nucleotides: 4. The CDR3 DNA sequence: TGCGCCAGCAGCTTGTCAAGGGGGCTCGAGCAGTACTTC. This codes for CASSLSRGLEQYF.